Shown below are 25 T cell receptor beta chains from a single sample sequenced in a study of T cells in Graves' hyperthyroidism and ophthalmopathy. There were TCR beta CDR3 regions amplified from RNA transcripts. Using the HTBI primer set, a first-round RT-PCR was run on the TCR CDR3. A single record per CDR3 protein comes from TCRdb applying MiXCR to the multiplex PCR reads. This sample yields a few hundred thousand distinct CDR3 sequences, of which 40% to 55% are seen a single time; about 7.8% belongs to the top ten. The sequenced sample was peripheral blood or thyroid tissue (not recorded which). Every receptor here comes from a woman under 30 with Graves' hyperthyroidism.

V gene TRBV7-9 combines with J gene TRBJ1-5; 8 bases fit TRBD1. Trimming took 5 bases from V and 0 from J; bases not matched to a gene: 3. CDR3 size: 15 residues. CDR1 SEHNR and CDR2 FQNEAQ come from the germline V gene (reference sequence). The DNA for the CDR3 is TGTGCCAGCAGCGGGACAGGTTATAGCAATCAGCCCCAGCATTTT. This codes for CASSGTGYSNQPQHF.

The rearrangement links TRBV7-3 to TRBJ1-1; D is ambiguous. The V end was cut by 6 bases, the J end by 0 bases, with 14 bases between. Looked up from germline, CDR1 is SGHTA and CDR2 is FQGTGA. This CDR3 contains 15 residues. In DNA form, the CDR3 reads TGTGCCAGCAGTTCTACCGGGCAGATGAACACTGAAGCTTTCTTT. This translates into CASSSTGQMNTEAFF.

The gene calls are TRBV5-6 and TRBJ1-3; 9 bases agree with TRBD1. The CDR3 extends over 15 amino acids. V was clipped by 3 bases and J by 0 bases; unmatched bases: 1. Germline CDR1 is SGHDT and CDR2 is YYEEEE. The CDR3 region has the DNA TGTGCCAGCAGCTCGGACAGGGGCTCTGGAAACACCATATATTTT. Protein: CASSSDRGSGNTIYF.

The genes are TRBV14 and TRBJ1-1; 11 bases agree with TRBD1. V shed 4 bases, J shed 1 base, and the junction held 5 bases outside the gene matches. The length of the CDR3 is 16 residues. The germline gives CDR1 SGHDN, CDR2 FVKESK. In nucleotides, the CDR3 is TGTGCCAGCAGCCCGGGACAGGGGGATTGGAACACTGAAGCTTTCTTT. This gives the protein CASSPGQGDWNTEAFF.

V is TRBV25-1 and J is TRBJ1-5; D is undetermined. CDR1 MGHDK and CDR2 SYGVNS come from the germline V gene. The CDR3 covers 13 residues. V dropped 0 bases and J dropped 14 bases, with 14 bases sitting between them. CDR3 DNA sequence: TGTGCCAGCAGTGAATATTTTCGCCAGGCCGAGCATTTT. This codes for CASSEYFRQAEHF.

This clonotype was seen repeatedly, ten times or more. The chain couples TRBV9 to TRBJ1-1; D is perhaps TRBD1 (5 bases). There are 14 residues in the CDR3. Germline CDR1 is SGDLS and CDR2 is YYNGEE. Trimming removed 0 bases at V and 4 bases at J, with 10 bases between. For the CDR3, the DNA is TGTGCCAGCAGCGTAGGCAGAGGGACCACTGAAGCTTTCTTT. Amino acid sequence: CASSVGRGTTEAFF.

This clonotype has only a few counts. This chain connects TRBV24-1 to TRBJ2-7; 7 bases fit TRBD1. The CDR3 totals 16 residues. V gave up 3 bases and J gave up 4 bases; unmatched junction bases: 11. In germline, CDR1 is KGHDR, CDR2 SFDVKD. This CDR3 reads CATSDGAHKQGYEQYF. CDR3 nucleotides: TGTGCCACCAGTGATGGGGCCCATAAACAGGGGTACGAGCAGTACTTC.

The chain couples TRBV20-1 to TRBJ1-5; TRBD1 is a possible D gene (5 bases). V lost 1 base, J lost 5 bases, and 9 bases lay in between. The germline gives CDR1 DFQATT, CDR2 SNEGSKA (reference sequence). The CDR3 contains 13 residues. CDR3 sequence: CSARGGKDQPQHF. The CDR3, as DNA: TGCAGTGCTAGAGGGGGGAAAGATCAGCCCCAGCATTTT.

The chain joins TRBV5-4 to TRBJ2-7; 9 bases fit TRBD2. Germline loops: CDR1 SGHNT, CDR2 YYREEE (reference sequence). The CDR3 consists of 15 residues. V shed 5 bases and J 1 base; nucleotides not matched to a gene: 7. The CDR3: CASSHSGGTSYEQYF. The CDR3 nucleotides are TGTGCCAGCAGTCATAGCGGGGGTACATCCTACGAGCAGTACTTC. Looking up the rest from reference TRBV5-4 and TRBJ2-7 gives the full variable domain: ETGVTQSPTHLIKTRGQQVTLRCSSQSGHNTVSWYQQALGQGPQFIFQYYREEENGRGNFPPRFSGLQFPNYSSELNVNALELDDSALYLCASSHSGGTSYEQYFGPGTRLTVT.

The genes are TRBV19 and TRBJ1-1; 9 nucleotides match TRBD1. V dropped 10 bases and J dropped 4; count of bases not matched to a gene: 13. The germline gives CDR1 LNHDA, CDR2 SQIVND (reference sequence). CDR3 size: 15 residues. The CDR3 reads CATTLAGQGFTEAFF. The CDR3 bases are TGTGCCACGACCTTGGCGGGACAGGGTTTCACTGAAGCTTTCTTT.

The V call is TRBV7-2, the J call TRBJ2-3, with D hard to call. CDR1 SGHTA and CDR2 FQGNSA come from the germline V gene. The CDR3 has 15 amino acids. Trimming stripped 2 bases from V and 0 bases from J, with 9 bases between. The CDR3 sequence is CASSLIPRSTDTQYF. DNA for the CDR3: TGTGCCAGCAGCTTAATTCCGCGGAGCACAGATACGCAGTATTTT.

The chain links TRBV5-1 to TRBJ1-3; tentative D call: TRBD1 (5 bases). CDR1 is SGHRS and CDR2 is YFSETQ in the germline V gene. The V end lost 2 bases, the J end lost 0 bases, and 9 bases lay between the germline ends. The CDR3 consists of 15 residues. The CDR3 sequence: CASSFGTSSGNTIYF. CDR3 coding DNA: TGCGCCAGCAGCTTCGGGACCTCCTCTGGAAACACCATATATTTT.

This chain links TRBV20-1 with TRBJ1-2; TRBD1 matches 7 bases. Germline assignment: CDR1 DFQATT and CDR2 SNEGSKA (reference sequence). The junction had 12 bases not matched to a gene; V was cut back by 5 bases and J by 3 bases. This CDR3 is 15 amino acids long. CDR3 sequence (DNA): TGCAGTGCTGCCACCGACAGGGCGGGGGACTATGGCTACACCTTC. It is translated as CSAATDRAGDYGYTF.

This clonotype appeared a few times. The chain employs TRBV6-1 and TRBJ1-1, with unresolved D. Germline CDR1 and CDR2: MNHNS and SASEGT. The ends were cut back, 4 bases at V and 10 bases at J, with 16 bases in the middle. This CDR3 has 13 amino acids. The CDR3 DNA is TGTGCCAGCAGTGGGCGCGAGCTCGTGGTAGCTTTCTTT. Translation gives CASSGRELVVAFF.

The chain links TRBV7-9 to TRBJ1-5, with 7 bases lining up with TRBD1. This CDR3 has 16 residues. V trimming: 6 bases; J trimming: 0 bases; junction bases outside the gene matches: 8. In germline, CDR1 is SEHNR, CDR2 FQNEAQ (reference sequence). The CDR3 protein is CASSKYRGLSNQPQHF. The CDR3 nucleotides are TGTGCCAGCAGTAAATACAGGGGCCTTAGCAATCAGCCCCAGCATTTT.

This clonotype was recorded many times. The chain combines TRBV7-9 with TRBJ1-6; 10 bases are shared with TRBD1. The CDR3 is made up of 14 amino acids. Trimming cost V 5 bases and J 9 bases; bases outside gene matches: 4. The germline V gene encodes CDR1 SEHNR and CDR2 FQNEAQ (reference sequence). The chain's CDR3 is CASSTDRGLSPLHF. CDR3 DNA: TGTGCCAGCAGCACAGACAGGGGGCTTTCACCCCTCCACTTT. Drawing the rest from reference TRBV7-9 and TRBJ1-6, the complete variable domain is DTGVSQNPRHKITKRGQNVTFRCDPISEHNRLYWYRQTLGQGPEFLTYFQNEAQLEKSRLLSDRFSAERPKGSFSTLEIQRTEQGDSAMYLCASSTDRGLSPLHFGNGTRLTVT.

This clonotype was detected only a few times. The chain employs TRBV14 and TRBJ1-6; 7 positions match TRBD1. The CDR3 extends over 15 amino acids. The junction had 4 bases not matched to a gene; V was cut back by 1 base and J by 7 bases. Germline assignment: CDR1 SGHDN and CDR2 FVKESK. Here the CDR3 DNA reads TGTGCCAGCAGCCAAGGACAGGGAGGAAATTCACCCCTCCACTTT. Translating gives CASSQGQGGNSPLHF. The full variable domain, completed using reference TRBV14 and TRBJ1-6, is EAGVTQFPSHSVIEKGQTVTLRCDPISGHDNLYWYRRVMGKEIKFLLHFVKESKQDESGMPNNRFLAERTGGTYSTLKVQPAELEDSGVYFCASSQGQGGNSPLHFGNGTRLTVT.

The chain uses TRBV29-1 and TRBJ1-2; 11 bases are a match to TRBD1. With V trimmed by 6 bases and J by 3 bases, 9 bases remained unmatched. The CDR3 sequence is 15 residues long. Per germline, CDR1 SQVTM and CDR2 ANQGSEA. As DNA, the CDR3 is TGCAGCGTCGTAAGCGGACAGGGGGCTTACTATGGCTACACCTTC. It encodes CSVVSGQGAYYGYTF.

The table lists this clonotype with many counts. The genes are TRBV2 and TRBJ2-5; D may be TRBD2 (6 bases). Trimming removed 6 bases from V and 4 bases from J, with 12 bases in between. Germline values: CDR1 SNHLY, CDR2 FYNNEI. This CDR3 spans 13 amino acids. CDR3 region: CASSQGLPETQYF. The CDR3 coding sequence is TGTGCCAGCAGCCAAGGACTACCAGAGACCCAGTACTTC.

Ten or more counts support this clonotype. This chain uses TRBV29-1 with TRBJ1-5, with D tentatively TRBD1 (6 bases). V lost 4 bases and J 4 bases, leaving 11 bases between the germline ends. In germline, CDR1 is SQVTM, CDR2 ANQGSEA. This CDR3 is built from 13 residues. CDR3 sequence reads: CSVARDTNQPQHF. CDR3 nucleotide sequence: TGCAGCGTTGCCCGGGACACAAATCAGCCCCAGCATTTT.

CDR3 residues: CSSPAGETQYF. In nucleotides, the CDR3 is TGCAGCAGTCCAGCTGGAGAGACCCAGTACTTC. V gene TRBV29-1 combines with J gene TRBJ2-5; D is unresolved. Germline values: CDR1 SQVTM, CDR2 ANQGSEA. V was clipped by 8 bases and J by 4 bases, with 11 bases between them. This CDR3 has 11 residues.

A remark on this clonotype: The junction and the germline gene differ at one end; a read error may be behind it. The gene calls are TRBV7-9 and TRBJ1-2; 9 bases line up with TRBD1. The CDR3 runs to 14 residues. The germline V gene encodes CDR1 SEHNR and CDR2 FQNEAQ (reference sequence). The CDR3 DNA reads TGTGCCAGCACCGGACCGGGACAGGGATTTGGCCACACCTTC. Its protein is CASTGPGQGFGHTF.

This clonotype came up many times. The chain uses TRBV29-1 and TRBJ2-6; D perhaps matches TRBD1 (5 bases). Per germline, CDR1 SQVTM and CDR2 ANQGSEA. This CDR3 contains 15 residues. With 2 bases removed from V and 2 bases from J, the gap between germline ends came to 10 bases. The CDR3 DNA reads as TGCAGCGTTGAAAGGCGCAGGGCTGGGGCCAACGTCCTGACTTTC. Translated, it gives CSVERRRAGANVLTF.

This chain connects TRBV7-9 to TRBJ2-7; weak D call: TRBD2 (7 bases). The CDR3 has 14 residues. Germline CDR1 SEHNR, CDR2 FQNEAQ (reference sequence). Trimming removed 4 bases from V and 2 bases from J, with 12 bases in between. The CDR3 sequence is CASSSGAGAYEQYF. The CDR3 DNA reads as TGTGCCAGCAGCTCAGGGGCGGGGGCCTACGAGCAGTACTTC.

The chain joins TRBV25-1 to TRBJ1-4; unclear D gene. CDR1 is MGHDK and CDR2 is SYGVNS in the germline V gene. The CDR3 is made up of 13 amino acids. Trimming removed 11 bases at V and 6 bases at J, with 16 bases between. CDR3: CAWKVGVHEKLFF. The CDR3 coding sequence is TGTGCCTGGAAAGTCGGTGTGCATGAAAAACTGTTTTTT.